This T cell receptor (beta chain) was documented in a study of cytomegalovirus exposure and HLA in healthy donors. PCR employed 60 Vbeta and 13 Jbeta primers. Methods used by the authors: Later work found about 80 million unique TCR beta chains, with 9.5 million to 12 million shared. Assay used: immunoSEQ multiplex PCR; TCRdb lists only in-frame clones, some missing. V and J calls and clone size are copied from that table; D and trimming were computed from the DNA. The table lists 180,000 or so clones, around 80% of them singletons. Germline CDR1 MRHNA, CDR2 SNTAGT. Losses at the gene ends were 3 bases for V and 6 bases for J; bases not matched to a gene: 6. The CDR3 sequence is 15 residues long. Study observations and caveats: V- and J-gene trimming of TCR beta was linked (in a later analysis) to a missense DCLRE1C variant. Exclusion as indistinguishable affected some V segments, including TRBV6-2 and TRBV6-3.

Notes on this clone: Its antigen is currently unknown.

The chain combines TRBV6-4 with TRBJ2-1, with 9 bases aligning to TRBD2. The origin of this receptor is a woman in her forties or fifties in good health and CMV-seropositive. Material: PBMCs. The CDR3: CASSEGAGGLNEQFF. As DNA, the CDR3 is TGTGCCAGCAGTGAGGGAGCGGGGGGCCTCAATGAGCAGTTCTTC.